This entry features one T cell receptor beta chain sequence. Sequencing of TCR beta was carried out in blood CD8+ and CD4+ T cells. This sample stems from a study of CD8 T cells in Susac syndrome. An input of roughly 0.5 to 1 ug of RNA was subjected to reverse transcription using random hexamers. TCR beta CDR3 was amplified by immunoSEQ covering 54 Vbeta and 13 Jbeta. TCRdb processed the immunoSEQ multiplex PCR reads anew with MiXCR; each CDR3 protein has one entry. Here the sample spans some 130,000 distinct CDR3 sequences, approximately 95% being singletons. The V and J ends lost 0 bases and 0 bases, in that order; junction bases with no gene match: 8. The CDR3 is 17 residues long. Germline assignment: CDR1 SGHDN and CDR2 FVKESK.

The TCR originated in a human donor with Susac syndrome. The J gene is TRBJ2-7, the V gene TRBV14; 7 nucleotides align to TRBD2. What was sequenced was CD8+ T cells from PBMCs. In nucleotides, the CDR3 is TGTGCCAGCAGCCAAGATGCATGGCGGGAGAGCTCCTACGAGCAGTACTTC. Residues: CASSQDAWRESSYEQYF.